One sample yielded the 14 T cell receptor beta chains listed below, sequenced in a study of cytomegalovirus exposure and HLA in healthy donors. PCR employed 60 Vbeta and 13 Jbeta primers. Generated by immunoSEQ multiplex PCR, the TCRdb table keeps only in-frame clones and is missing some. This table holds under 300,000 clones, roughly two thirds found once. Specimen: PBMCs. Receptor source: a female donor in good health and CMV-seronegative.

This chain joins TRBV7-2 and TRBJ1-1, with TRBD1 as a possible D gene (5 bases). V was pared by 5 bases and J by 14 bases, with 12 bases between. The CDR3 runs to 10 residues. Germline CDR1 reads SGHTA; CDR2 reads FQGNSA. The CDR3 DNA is TGTGCCAGCAGCGCCGGGGGAGAATTCTTT. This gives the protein CASSAGGEFF.

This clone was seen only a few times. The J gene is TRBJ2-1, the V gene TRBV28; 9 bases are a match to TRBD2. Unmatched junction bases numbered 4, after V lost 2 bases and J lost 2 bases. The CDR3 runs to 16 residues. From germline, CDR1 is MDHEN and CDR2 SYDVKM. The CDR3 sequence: CASSLPRGRAYNEQFF. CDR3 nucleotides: TGTGCCAGCAGTTTACCCCGCGGGAGGGCCTACAATGAGCAGTTCTTC.

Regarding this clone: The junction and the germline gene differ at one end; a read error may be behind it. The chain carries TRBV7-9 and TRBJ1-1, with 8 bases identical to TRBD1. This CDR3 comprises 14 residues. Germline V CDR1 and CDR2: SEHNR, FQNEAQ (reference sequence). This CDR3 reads CSSSSMTGAGEAFF. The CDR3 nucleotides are TGTTCCAGCAGCTCTATGACAGGGGCGGGTGAAGCTTTCTTT.

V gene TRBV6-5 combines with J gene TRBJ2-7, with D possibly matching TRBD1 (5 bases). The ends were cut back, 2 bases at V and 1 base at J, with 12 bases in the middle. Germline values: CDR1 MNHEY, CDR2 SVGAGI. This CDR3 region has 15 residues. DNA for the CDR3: TGTGCCAGCAGTTACACAAGGGGTGGATCCTACGAGCAGTACTTC. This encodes CASSYTRGGSYEQYF.

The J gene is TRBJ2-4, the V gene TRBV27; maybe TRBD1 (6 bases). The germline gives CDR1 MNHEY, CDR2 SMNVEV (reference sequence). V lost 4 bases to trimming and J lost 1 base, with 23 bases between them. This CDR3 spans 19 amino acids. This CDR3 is CASSSQTGVRVGAKNIQYF. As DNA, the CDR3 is TGTGCCAGCAGTTCCCAGACAGGTGTCAGAGTTGGGGCCAAAAACATTCAGTACTTC.

The CDR3 protein is CASDRQFSYEQYF. DNA of the CDR3: TGTGCCAGCGACCGACAGTTCTCCTACGAGCAGTACTTC. The chain has TRBV6-5 and TRBJ2-7, with D possibly being TRBD1 (5 bases). V lost 8 bases to trimming and J lost 0 bases, with 11 bases between them. Germline V lookup: CDR1 MNHEY, CDR2 SVGAGI. The CDR3 has 13 residues.

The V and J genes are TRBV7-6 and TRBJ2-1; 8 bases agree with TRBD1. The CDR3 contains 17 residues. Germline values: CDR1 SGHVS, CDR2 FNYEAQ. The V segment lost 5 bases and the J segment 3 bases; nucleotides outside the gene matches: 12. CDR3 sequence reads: CASSMDGLGTGYNEQFF. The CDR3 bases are TGTGCCAGCAGCATGGATGGACTCGGGACAGGCTACAATGAGCAGTTCTTC.

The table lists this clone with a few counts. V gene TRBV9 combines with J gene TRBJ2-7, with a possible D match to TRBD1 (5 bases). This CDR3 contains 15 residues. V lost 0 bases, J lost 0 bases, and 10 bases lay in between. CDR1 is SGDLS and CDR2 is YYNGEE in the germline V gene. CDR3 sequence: CASSVADRASYEQYF. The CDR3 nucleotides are TGTGCCAGCAGCGTAGCCGACAGAGCCTCCTACGAGCAGTACTTC. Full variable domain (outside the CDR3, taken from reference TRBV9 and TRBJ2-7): DSGVTQTPKHLITATGQRVTLRCSPRSGDLSVYWYQQSLDQGLQFLIQYYNGEERAKGNILERFSAQQFPDLHSELNLSSLELGDSALYFCASSVADRASYEQYFGPGTRLTVT.

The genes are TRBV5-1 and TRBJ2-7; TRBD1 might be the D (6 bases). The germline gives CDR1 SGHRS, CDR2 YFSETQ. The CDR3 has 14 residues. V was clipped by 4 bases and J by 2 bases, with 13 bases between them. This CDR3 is CASSLEGDTYEQYF. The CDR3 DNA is TGCGCCAGCAGCCTCGAGGGGGATACCTACGAGCAGTACTTC.

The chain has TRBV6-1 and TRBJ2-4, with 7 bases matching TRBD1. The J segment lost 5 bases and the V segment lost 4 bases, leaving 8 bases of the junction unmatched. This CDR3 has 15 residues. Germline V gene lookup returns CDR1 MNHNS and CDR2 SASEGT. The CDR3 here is CASSGGGQGENIQYF. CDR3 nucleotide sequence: TGTGCCAGCAGTGGGGGTGGTCAGGGGGAAAACATTCAGTACTTC.

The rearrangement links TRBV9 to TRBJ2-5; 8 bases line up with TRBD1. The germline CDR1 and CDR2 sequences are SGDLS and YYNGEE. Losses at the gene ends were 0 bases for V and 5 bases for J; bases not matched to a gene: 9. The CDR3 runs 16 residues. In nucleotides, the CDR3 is TGTGCCAGCAGCGTAGAGGGTACAGGGGGACGGGAGACCCAGTACTTC. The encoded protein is CASSVEGTGGRETQYF.

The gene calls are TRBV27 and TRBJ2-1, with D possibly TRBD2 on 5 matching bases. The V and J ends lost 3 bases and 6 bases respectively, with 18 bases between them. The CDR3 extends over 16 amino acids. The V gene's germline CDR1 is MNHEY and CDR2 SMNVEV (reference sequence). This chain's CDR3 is CASSFGFQRNRNEQFF. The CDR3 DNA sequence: TGTGCCAGCAGTTTTGGCTTCCAGCGGAATCGCAATGAGCAGTTCTTC.

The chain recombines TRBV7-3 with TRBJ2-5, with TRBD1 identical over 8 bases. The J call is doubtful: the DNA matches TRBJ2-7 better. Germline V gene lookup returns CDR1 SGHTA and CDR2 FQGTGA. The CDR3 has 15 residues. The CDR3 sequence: CASSLGRGHSYEQYF. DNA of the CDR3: TGTGCCAGCAGCCTCGGCAGGGGGCACTCCTACGAGCAGTACTTC.

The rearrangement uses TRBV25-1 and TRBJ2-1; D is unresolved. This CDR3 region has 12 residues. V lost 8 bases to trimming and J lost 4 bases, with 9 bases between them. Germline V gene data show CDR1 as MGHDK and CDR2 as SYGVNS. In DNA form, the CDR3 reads TGTGCCAGCGCCCGAGAGTACAATGAGCAGTTCTTC. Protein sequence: CASAREYNEQFF.